This TCR beta chain stems from a study of blood T cell repertoires in COVID-19. Overall study context: Samples came from the United States, Italy and Spain, spanning acute and convalescent COVID-19.

V shed 6 bases and J 3 bases; nucleotides not matched to a gene: 13. There are 17 residues in the CDR3. CDR1 and CDR2 from the germline V gene are LGHDT and YNNKEL (reference sequence). Up to 2 weeks before entering the study, exposed participants had met a COVID-19 case. Original processing methods: Amplification from reference gene primers served as the basis for estimated nucleated cell counts. Assay used: immunoSEQ multiplex PCR; TCRdb lists only in-frame clones, some missing. V, J and clone size are taken as reported in that table, and D and trimming were inferred from the DNA itself. Of around 200,000 clones detected, 75% to 90% appear once; the ten largest clones hold about 4.5%.

The chain joins TRBV3-1 (or the pseudogene TRBV3-2) to TRBJ1-3; 8 nucleotides line up with TRBD1. The TCR sequence derives from a woman aged 25 to 39 who had been exposed to COVID-19. The sample consisted of PBMCs or T cells enriched from blood (not recorded which). CDR3 nucleotides: TGTGCCAGCAGATCCGGGACAGGCTTGCCTCATGGAAACACCATATATTTT. This gives the protein CASRSGTGLPHGNTIYF.